These 24 T cell receptor beta chains came from one sample sequenced in a study of blood T cell repertoires in COVID-19. TCRdb's table, derived via immunoSEQ multiplex PCR, lists solely in-frame clones and lacks some. Seen here are approximately 260,000 clones, about 86% observed once, and the top ten hold 3.4%. Sequenced material: PBMCs or T cells enriched from blood (not recorded which). These receptors all come from a man in his fifties who had recovered from COVID-19.

J is TRBJ2-5 and V is TRBV5-1; 9 bases are a match to TRBD2. Germline V gene data show CDR1 as SGHRS and CDR2 as YFSETQ. The length of the CDR3 is 16 residues. The J segment lost 2 bases and the V segment lost 2 bases, leaving 7 bases of the junction unmatched. The CDR3, as DNA: TGCGCCAGCAGCTTTGACGGAGCGGGGGGACAAGAGACCCAGTACTTC. The encoded protein is CASSFDGAGGQETQYF.

The CDR3 loop reads CASSTSQGFNQPQHF. The CDR3 nucleotides are TGTGCCAGCAGCACATCCCAGGGGTTCAATCAGCCCCAGCATTTT. The V call is TRBV7-9, the J call TRBJ1-5; a weak D match, TRBD1 (6 bases). V gave up 5 bases and J gave up 3 bases, with 14 bases separating them. Germline V CDR1 and CDR2: SEHNR, FQNEAQ (reference sequence). This CDR3 contains 15 residues.

The rearrangement joins TRBV7-2 to TRBJ2-1, with TRBD1 as a possible D gene (7 bases). Trimming cost V 5 bases and J 1 base, with 12 bases left between them. From germline, CDR1 is SGHTA and CDR2 FQGNSA. The CDR3 sequence is 15 residues long. DNA of the CDR3: TGTGCCAGCAGCATCGGGGGACAGTCCTACAATGAGCAGTTCTTC. This gives the protein CASSIGGQSYNEQFF.

V and J are TRBV7-2 and TRBJ1-4; unclear D gene. The CDR3 extends over 15 amino acids. The V and J ends lost 3 bases and 7 bases respectively, with 15 bases between them. CDR1 is SGHTA and CDR2 is FQGNSA in the germline V gene. CDR3 sequence reads: CASSFENRLGEKLFF. The DNA for the CDR3 is TGTGCCAGCAGCTTCGAAAACCGCCTCGGTGAAAAACTGTTTTTT. The full variable domain, its missing parts supplied by reference TRBV7-2 and TRBJ1-4, is GAGVSQSPSNKVTEKGKDVELRCDPISGHTALYWYRQSLGQGLEFLIYFQGNSAPDKSGLPSDRFSAERTGGSVSTLTIQRTQQEDSAVYLCASSFENRLGEKLFFGSGTQLSVL.

The J gene is TRBJ2-3, the V gene TRBV25-1, with 9 bases fitting TRBD2. Trimming took 3 bases from V and 5 from J; bases not matched to a gene: 9. The CDR3 runs 16 residues. The V gene's germline CDR1 is MGHDK and CDR2 SYGVNS. CDR3 sequence reads: CASSDLAGGKLDTQYF. In nucleotides, the CDR3 is TGTGCCAGCAGTGACTTGGCGGGAGGGAAGTTAGATACGCAGTATTTT.

This clone has a single count. The genes are TRBV14 and TRBJ1-2; weak D call: TRBD1 (6 bases). The germline V gene has CDR1 SGHDN and CDR2 FVKESK. There are 14 residues in the CDR3. V lost 4 bases to trimming and J lost 2 bases, with 11 bases between them. The CDR3 bases are TGTGCCAGCAGCCCGGGACACGCCAACTATGGCTACACCTTC. Its protein is CASSPGHANYGYTF.

This chain connects TRBV2 to TRBJ1-2; D call uncertain. Germline V gene sequence: CDR1 SNHLY, CDR2 FYNNEI. The CDR3 sequence is 10 residues long. Between the trimmed V and J ends, which lost 8 bases and 7 bases, there was a span of 8 bases. The CDR3 is CASRGLGYTF. CDR3 DNA: TGTGCCAGCCGAGGACTTGGCTACACCTTC.

V usage is TRBV3-1 (or the pseudogene TRBV3-2) and J usage is TRBJ2-5; no firm D call. V was clipped by 2 bases and J by 1 base, with 8 bases between them. The CDR3 runs 14 residues. CDR1 and CDR2 from the germline V gene are LGHDT and YNNKEL (reference sequence). The DNA for the CDR3 is TGTGCCAGCAGCCAAACAGAAACCCAAGAGACCCAGTACTTC. Encoded protein: CASSQTETQETQYF.

J is TRBJ1-3 and V is TRBV15; 9 bases fit TRBD1. Germline CDR1 reads LNHNV; CDR2 reads YYDKDF (reference sequence). Trimming cost V 0 bases and J 8 bases; bases outside gene matches: 8. This CDR3 is built from 16 residues. The CDR3 region has the DNA TGTGCCACCAGCAGAGATACCTTGGACAGGGGACACACCATATATTTT. Amino acids: CATSRDTLDRGHTIYF.

J is TRBJ2-1 and V is TRBV9; 9 bases map to TRBD2. V shed 1 base and J 2 bases; nucleotides not matched to a gene: 13. The germline V gene encodes CDR1 SGDLS and CDR2 YYNGEE. The CDR3 is 19 residues long. CDR3 sequence reads: CASSVSLGLASQTYNEQFF. The DNA for the CDR3 is TGTGCCAGCAGCGTATCCCTCGGACTAGCGTCTCAAACCTACAATGAGCAGTTCTTC. The entire variable domain, with the rest obtained from reference TRBV9 and TRBJ2-1, is as follows: DSGVTQTPKHLITATGQRVTLRCSPRSGDLSVYWYQQSLDQGLQFLIQYYNGEERAKGNILERFSAQQFPDLHSELNLSSLELGDSALYFCASSVSLGLASQTYNEQFFGPGTRLTVL.

V is TRBV18 and J is TRBJ2-7; 9 positions agree with TRBD1. CDR3 size: 14 residues. The V gene end was trimmed by 8 bases and the J gene end by 5 bases; junction bases not matched to a gene: 10. CDR1 is KGHSH and CDR2 is LQKENI in the germline V gene. CDR3 sequence: CASQTRDRDNEQYF. DNA of the CDR3: TGTGCCAGCCAAACCCGGGACAGGGATAACGAGCAGTACTTC. Complete variable domain (other parts from reference TRBV18 and TRBJ2-7): NAGVMQNPRHLVRRRGQEARLRCSPMKGHSHVYWYRQLPEEGLKFMVYLQKENIIDESGMPKERFSAEFPKEGPSILRIQQVVRGDSAAYFCASQTRDRDNEQYFGPGTRLTVT.

J is TRBJ1-2 and V is TRBV28, with a tentative D call TRBD1 (6 bases). The germline V gene has CDR1 MDHEN and CDR2 SYDVKM. The V end was cut by 6 bases, the J end by 4 bases, with 12 bases between. This CDR3 has 13 residues. CDR3 sequence: CASRNRVGYGYTF. CDR3 in DNA: TGTGCCAGCAGAAACAGGGTTGGCTATGGCTACACCTTC.

The gene calls are TRBV3-1 (or the pseudogene TRBV3-2) and TRBJ1-6, with 7 bases matching TRBD1. Unmatched junction bases numbered 5, after V lost 6 bases and J lost 6 bases. The germline gives CDR1 LGHDT, CDR2 YNNKEL (reference sequence). CDR3 length equals 14 residues. The CDR3, as DNA: TGTGCCAGCAGACGGACAGGCGGTAATTCACCCCTCCACTTT. Translation gives CASRRTGGNSPLHF.

V is TRBV6-5 and J is TRBJ1-6, with D maybe TRBD1 (5 bases). The CDR3 length is 14 residues. With 6 bases removed from V and 7 bases from J, the gap between germline ends came to 13 bases. The germline gives CDR1 MNHEY, CDR2 SVGAGI. The CDR3 region has the DNA TGTGCCAGCAGGGAGTCAGGGCCGAATTCACCCCTCCACTTT. Translation gives CASRESGPNSPLHF.

In its sample, this clone was seen once. The chain uses TRBV11-2 and TRBJ2-1, with a tentative D call TRBD1 (7 bases). CDR3 length equals 14 residues. V was pared by 1 base and J by 7 bases, with 11 bases between. CDR1 is SGHAT and CDR2 is FQNNGV in the germline V gene. The CDR3 sequence: CASSLGPGGNEQFF. DNA of the CDR3: TGTGCCAGCAGCTTAGGACCAGGGGGGAATGAGCAGTTCTTC.

The chain recombines TRBV12-5 with TRBJ1-5; perhaps TRBD1 as D (6 bases). Germline-derived CDR1 and CDR2 are LGHNT and FRNRAP. Trimming took 3 bases from V and 7 from J, leaving 19 bases between them. The CDR3 contains 16 residues. This CDR3 reads CASGLQSGGGAQPQHF. CDR3 DNA: TGTGCTAGTGGTTTACAATCGGGTGGGGGCGCCCAGCCCCAGCATTTT.

V is TRBV7-9 and J is TRBJ1-2; weak D call: TRBD1 (5 bases). The CDR3 is 15 residues long. In germline, CDR1 is SEHNR, CDR2 FQNEAQ (reference sequence). Trimming took 5 bases from V and 5 from J, leaving 18 bases between them. CDR3 loop: CASSEGRGELYGYTF. The CDR3 nucleotides read TGTGCCAGCAGCGAGGGACGCGGGGAACTATATGGCTACACCTTC.

The V and J genes are TRBV19 and TRBJ1-1; D not resolved. From germline, CDR1 is LNHDA and CDR2 SQIVND (reference sequence). Trimming shortened V by 2 bases and J by 0 bases, and 10 bases separated the two germline ends. The CDR3 runs 15 residues. CDR3 DNA sequence: TGTGCCAGTAGTATACAGGCTGTCATGAACACTGAAGCTTTCTTT. Translating gives CASSIQAVMNTEAFF.

The genes are TRBV28 and TRBJ1-2; 8 nucleotides align to TRBD1. Germline V CDR1 and CDR2: MDHEN, SYDVKM. There are 12 residues in the CDR3. The ends lost 8 bases at V and 4 bases at J; junction bases unmatched: 3. CDR3 sequence: CASSTGGYGYTF. The CDR3 DNA sequence: TGTGCCAGCTCAACAGGGGGCTATGGCTACACCTTC.

This clone was detected only once. This sequence joins TRBV12-1 and TRBJ2-5; the DNA was not used to check the table's D call, TRBD2. TRBV12-1 is shown as a pseudogene. This CDR3 comprises 16 residues. In nucleotides, the CDR3 is TGTGCCAGCAGCCCGCCCGGGACTCCCTCTTACGAGACCCAGTACTTC. It yields the protein CASSPPGTPSYETQYF.

This clone was observed a single time. The J gene is TRBJ2-2, the V gene TRBV4-2, with D perhaps matching TRBD2 (5 bases). V lost 0 bases to trimming and J lost 7 bases, with 9 bases between them. The CDR3 covers 14 residues. In germline, CDR1 is LGHNA, CDR2 YNFKEQ. CDR3 DNA sequence: TGTGCCAGCAGCCAAGAGAATGGAGGCGGGGAGCTGTTTTTT. Its translation is CASSQENGGGELFF.

In its sample, this clone was seen a few times. The chain carries TRBV18 and TRBJ1-5; D remains unclear. The CDR3 extends over 13 amino acids. Per the germline V gene, CDR1 is KGHSH and CDR2 is LQKENI. Trimming pared 5 bases from V and 7 bases from J, leaving 12 bases between. As DNA, the CDR3 is TGTGCCAGCTCATCGAGTTGGCGGCAGCCCCAGCATTTT. Translation gives CASSSSWRQPQHF.

The CDR3 DNA reads as TGTGCCAGTAGTAAGCCCCAGAGGGAAGCACCCCTCCACTTT. As protein: CASSKPQREAPLHF. The chain combines TRBV19 with TRBJ1-6; no clear D gene. Germline lookup yields CDR1 LNHDA and CDR2 SQIVND (reference sequence). This CDR3 has 14 amino acids. V dropped 4 bases and J dropped 11 bases, with 15 bases sitting between them.

This clone occurred once. V and J are TRBV3-1 (or the pseudogene TRBV3-2) and TRBJ2-7; 11 positions match TRBD1. The CDR3 consists of 16 residues. J gave up 4 bases and V 2 bases, and 7 bases lay outside the gene matches. The germline CDR1 and CDR2 sequences are LGHDT and YNNKEL (reference sequence). The CDR3 nucleotides are TGTGCCAGCAGCCAAAGTTGGGGACAGGGGGGATACGAGCAGTACTTC. It yields the protein CASSQSWGQGGYEQYF.